This T cell receptor (beta chain) was recorded in a study of cytomegalovirus exposure and HLA in healthy donors (dated by TCRdb to between 2016 and 2019). For the study in its entirety: According to an earlier analysis of several hundred of the donors, some 170 million T cells yielded roughly 110 million unique TCR beta sequences and 250 to 350 Gb of sequence data. An early release covering about 600 HLA-typed donors comprised about 300 gigabases of sequencing data and approximately 80 million unique TCR sequences. Rather than using new phenotypic data, the later analysis identified candidate immune exposures from TCR beta sequences and from how often those sequences occurred across donors. HLA typing included class I and class II loci at four-digit resolution. The genetic ancestry cluster associated with self-reported Caucasian donors included about four fifths of the 300 to 450 genotyped donors. The number of typed donors differed by locus: about 620-640 for A, B, C, DRB1 and DQB1; 500 to 550 for DQA1; over 600 for DPA1; and some 470 for DPB1. The T cell repertoires of around 670 subjects were profiled by immunosequencing and related to cytomegalovirus serostatus. A separate validation cohort of 100 to 150 different subjects was used in addition to the roughly 700-subject first cohort. Alongside the repertoire data, information on donor age, sex, ethnicity and CMV serostatus was compiled. The aim of the study was to test whether cataloging public T cell receptors could identify signatures of past pathogen exposure. An earlier analysis of a few hundred of the donors applied high-throughput TCR beta sequencing to assess whether each TCR beta V gene segment acted as functional or pseudogenic. Among about 400 genotyped donors of the cohort, an average of about 220,000 unique TCR beta nucleotide sequences was sequenced per donor, of which about 18% were non-productive. In a later genetic analysis, genome-wide SNP genotypes for about 60% of the 666 donors were used, and that subset was treated as a discovery cohort. Because of strong linkage in the cohort, five DR-DQ haplotypes were treated as single units for association and clustering. High-throughput TCR immunosequencing, statistical association of individual TCRs with disease status, and machine learning were combined to predict cytomegalovirus infection status. Every discovery cohort repertoire had been produced on one sequencing platform. In a later analysis, previously published TCR beta repertoires from 666 donors were re-analyzed and high-resolution HLA genotyping was added so that TCR occurrence patterns could be studied. Beyond this particular receptor, the publication reports: Most CMV-associated TCR beta chains appeared to be HLA-restricted in a later analysis, and the HLA associations seemed to be driven largely by CMV exposure. The authors suggested that the approach could potentially be generalized to other disease states and immunological phenotypes. Cytomegalovirus status was reported to be diagnosed by the classifier with high specificity and sensitivity in both the original and validation cohorts. While some public TCRs were present in many individuals, most TCR sequences turned up only very rarely across donors. Because HLA typing was missing for some donors at each locus, association tests included only the typed subset. The only immune exposure information available for the cohort was CMV serostatus. In this cohort, only TCR beta chains were sequenced, and detectable features were limited by the absence of alpha or paired-chain data. Correlated functional status among segregating V segments might be attributable to linkage disequilibrium, but an unknown experimental factor could not be ruled out. A group of highly shared sequence variants was considered likely to be a technical artifact of the sequencing pipeline. The study gave a list of some 150 TCR beta chains associated with cytomegalovirus. A later analysis found that HLA-associated TCR beta chains were more clonally expanded and had lower generation probabilities than equally common non-associated chains. In vitro tests confirmed that three of the cytomegalovirus-associated TCR beta chains recognize cytomegalovirus antigens. A later genetic analysis associated a missense DCLRE1C variant with V-gene and J-gene trimming of TCR beta chains, and an independent cohort replicated the association. Assigning TCR associations to individual alleles was difficult when HLA alleles, especially DR and DQ, strongly co-occurred. According to a later analysis, TCR association rates differed among HLA loci, with DRB1 alleles showing the most associated TCRs and HLA-C alleles showing the fewest. Some IMGT-functional V segments, including TRBV6-2 and TRBV6-3, could not be told apart with the 87-base-pair reads, so those segments were excluded. Roughly uniform sequencing depth across donors was assumed in presence/absence analyses, although this assumption may not hold. A later genetic analysis reported fewer N-insertions in productive TCRs among donors in an Asian-associated ancestry cluster than the roughly 700-donor mean. A further reported finding was that TCR beta sequences accurately predicted the HLA-A and HLA-B alleles for most subjects in the first cohort. Seventeen rarely observed V segments, including chromosome 9 orphons, were excluded from the earlier analysis of a few hundred of the donors because counts were too low. Specific HLA alleles were associated with 15,000 to 20,000 TCR beta sequences at a false discovery rate of 0.05 in a later analysis. In a later analysis, several top co-occurrence clusters were reported to appear linked to parvovirus B19, influenza, CMV and Epstein-Barr virus. In an earlier analysis of around 600 of the donors, most TCR beta V segments appeared in productive rearrangements about 90% or about 30% of the time, broadly matching IMGT annotations.

A word on this clone: The specificity of this receptor is unknown. The record has no base qualities; no much larger clone is one base away.

Deletion took 1 base off V and 8 bases off J, with a span of 4 bases between the germline ends. The CDR1 and CDR2 encoded by the germline V gene (reference sequence) are DFQATT and SNEGSKA. The CDR3 numbers 10 residues from cysteine through phenylalanine. Only the CDR3 region is kept as DNA, spanning 30 bases read in frame from base 1. The cohort was made up of 666 healthy bone marrow donors. At the time of sampling, all cohort members were nominally healthy, though unrecorded immune exposures were likely present. The donor was CMV seropositive and belonged to the group of more than 250 seropositive cohort members. Every donor gave a peripheral blood sample, and the peripheral blood mononuclear cells from that sample were used for TCR beta sequencing. Genomic DNA was extracted from the blood cell samples with the Qiagen DNeasy Blood Extraction Kit. Library creation used the immunoSEQ multiplex PCR assay. For the multiplex PCR, a mixture combining 60 forward primers for TCR Vbeta segments and 13 reverse primers for TCR Jbeta segments was used. The CDR3 region of rearranged TCR beta genes was amplified from genomic DNA by a multiplex PCR assay. Amplified TCR beta libraries were sequenced as 87-base-pair reads on the Illumina HiSeq System. Regarding the original processing steps: A later analysis tallied tens of millions of unique TCR beta chains across the 550 to 850 repertoires, and approximately 11 million of those chains were shared by two or more donors. Raw reads were error-corrected and collapsed into unique sequences with a nearest-neighbor algorithm that merged closely related sequences to remove PCR and sequencing errors. To assign V, D and J gene segments, CDR3 sequences were aligned to IMGT reference sequences. Each retained sequence needed at least a six-nucleotide match to both a V gene segment and a J gene segment. Rearrangements were classified as productive when the CDR3 lacked stop codons and remained in frame with V and J, and all other rearrangements were classified as non-productive. Following IMGT convention, CDR3 was defined as the stretch from the second conserved V-encoded cysteine up to the conserved J-encoded phenylalanine. The earlier analysis of about 590 of the donors excluded sequences that lacked an unambiguous match to a single V gene segment. An earlier analysis of under 750 of the donors called V segments functional above 56.7% productive rearrangements and segregating when the between-donor standard deviation exceeded 5%. A statistical classification framework was built for diagnosing cytomegalovirus status from the catalog of TCR beta chain sequences. A later analysis assigned V and J genes by comparing TCR nucleotide sequences with IMGT/GENE-DB human TR gene sequences. A later analysis assigned CDR3 sequences and most-parsimonious VDJ recombination scenarios with the TCRdist pipeline. In a later analysis, every TCR beta chain was defined by the combination of its CDR3 amino acid sequence and its V-gene family, and reads without a unique V-gene family were dropped. In a later analysis, fewer than 600 highly shared, low-generation-probability nucleotide sequences were removed to address suspected cross-contamination and a sequencing artifact. In a later analysis, a clonal expansion index was calculated for each public chain from normalized within-repertoire ranks of inferred template counts. In a later analysis, generation probabilities were computed using a VDJ recombination model fitted to out-of-frame rearrangements, and the results were checked against IGoR. In a later analysis, hypergeometric tests were used to score TCR-TCR, TCR-HLA and TCR-CMV co-occurrence, with a repertoire-size bias correction applied to TCR pairs. In a later analysis, false discovery rates were estimated by permuting HLA or CMV assignments 20 times. In a later analysis, co-occurring TCRs were grouped with DBSCAN, and TCRdist sequence similarity was added when clustering was performed within HLA-allele-positive subsets. Repertoires with fewer than 30,000 or more than 120,000 public chains were left out of co-occurrence clustering, as were five repertoires with anomalous nucleotide sharing. TCRdb's version of the immuneACCESS table is confined to in-frame rearrangements and falls short of the full clone set. An unresolved V gene accounts for under half of the shortfall where checked; the remainder is of unknown origin. Clone size and the V and J calls come from that table; the DNA yielded D and trimming. The sample table contains 100,000 to 150,000 clones; only one count was recorded for roughly 85% of them. In total, the top ten clones hold more than 3.5% of the sample.

The origin of this receptor is a middle-aged woman in good health and CMV-seropositive. Here the chain combines TRBV20-1 and TRBJ2-3; the D gene lacks a confident call. Sequencing was performed on PBMCs. The sequenced DNA: TGCAGTGCTAGAGTAGCTACGCAGTATTTT. Translation gives CSARVATQYF.